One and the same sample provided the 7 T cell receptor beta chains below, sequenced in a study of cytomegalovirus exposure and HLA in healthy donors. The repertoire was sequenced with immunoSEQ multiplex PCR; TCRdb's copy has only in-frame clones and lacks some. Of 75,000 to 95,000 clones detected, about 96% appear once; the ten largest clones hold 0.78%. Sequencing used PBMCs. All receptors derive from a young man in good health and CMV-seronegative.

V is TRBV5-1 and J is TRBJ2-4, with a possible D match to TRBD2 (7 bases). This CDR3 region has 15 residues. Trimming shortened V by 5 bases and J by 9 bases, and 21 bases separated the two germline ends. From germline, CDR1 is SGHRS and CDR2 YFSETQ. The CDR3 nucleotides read TGCGCCAGCAGTTTAAATGGGGGGGCTATGGGCATTCAGTACTTC. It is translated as CASSLNGGAMGIQYF.

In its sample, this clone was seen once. In nucleotides, the CDR3 is TGCGCCAGCAGCTTGGAACTAGCGGGCAACTACAATGAGCAGTTCTTC. Protein sequence: CASSLELAGNYNEQFF. The rearrangement joins TRBV5-1 to TRBJ2-1; 9 bases match TRBD2. The trim removed 0 bases at V and 3 bases at J, leaving 4 bases unmatched. This CDR3 is built from 16 residues. Looked up from germline, CDR1 is SGHRS and CDR2 is YFSETQ.

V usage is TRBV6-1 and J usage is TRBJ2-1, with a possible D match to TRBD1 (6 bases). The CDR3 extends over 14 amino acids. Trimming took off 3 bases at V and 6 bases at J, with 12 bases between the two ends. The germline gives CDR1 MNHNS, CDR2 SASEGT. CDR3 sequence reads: CASSDTGLGNEQFF. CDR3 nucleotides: TGTGCCAGCAGTGATACAGGGTTGGGCAATGAGCAGTTCTTC.

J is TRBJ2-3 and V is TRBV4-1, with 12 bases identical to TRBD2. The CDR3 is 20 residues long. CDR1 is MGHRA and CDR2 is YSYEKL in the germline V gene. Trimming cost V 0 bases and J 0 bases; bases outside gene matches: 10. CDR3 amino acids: CASSQEPSGRVAASTDTQYF. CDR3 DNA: TGCGCCAGCAGCCAAGAACCTAGCGGGAGGGTGGCGGCGAGCACAGATACGCAGTATTTT.

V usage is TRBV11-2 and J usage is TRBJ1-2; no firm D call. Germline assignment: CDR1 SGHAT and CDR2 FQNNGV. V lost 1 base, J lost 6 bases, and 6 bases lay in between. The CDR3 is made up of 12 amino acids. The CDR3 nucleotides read TGTGCCAGCAGCTTAGGAGGGAATGGCTACACCTTC. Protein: CASSLGGNGYTF.

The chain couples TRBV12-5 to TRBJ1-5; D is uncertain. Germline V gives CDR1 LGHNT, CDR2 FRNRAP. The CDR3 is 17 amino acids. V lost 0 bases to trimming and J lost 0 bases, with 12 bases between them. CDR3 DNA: TGTGCTAGTGGTTTGGTAACCGGGTCCGATAGCAATCAGCCCCAGCATTTT. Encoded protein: CASGLVTGSDSNQPQHF.

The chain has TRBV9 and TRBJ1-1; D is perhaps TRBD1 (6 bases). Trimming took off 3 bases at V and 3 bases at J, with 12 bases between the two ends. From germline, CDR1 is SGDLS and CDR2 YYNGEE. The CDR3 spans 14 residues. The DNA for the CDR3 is TGTGCCAGCAGCGCCACAGGGTTCTACACTGAAGCTTTCTTT. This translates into CASSATGFYTEAFF.